The sequence of this T cell receptor beta chain was determined in a study of cytomegalovirus exposure and HLA in healthy donors. Study in general: HLA-typed donors were the source of about 90 million unique TCRs held in an early data release.

Turning to this clone: Its antigen is currently unknown.

This PCR relied on a set of 60 Vbeta primers and 13 Jbeta primers. Profiling relied on immunoSEQ multiplex PCR, and the TCRdb table lists in-frame clones only, not all of them. In the table there are 83,000 or so clones, 79% of which are singletons. General study points: It was reported in a later analysis that an Asian-associated ancestry cluster showed fewer N-insertions than the approximately 700-donor mean.

The CDR3 length is 14 residues. The V gene's germline CDR1 is SGHRS and CDR2 YFSETQ. V was pared by 0 bases and J by 7 bases, with 13 bases between. Sample: PBMCs. This receptor was obtained from a woman in her thirties or forties in good health and CMV-seropositive. The rearrangement uses TRBV5-1 and TRBJ1-2; D is undetermined. DNA for the CDR3: TGCGCCAGCAGCTTGGGGGCGCAGGTCCCTGGCTACACCTTC. Its protein product is CASSLGAQVPGYTF.